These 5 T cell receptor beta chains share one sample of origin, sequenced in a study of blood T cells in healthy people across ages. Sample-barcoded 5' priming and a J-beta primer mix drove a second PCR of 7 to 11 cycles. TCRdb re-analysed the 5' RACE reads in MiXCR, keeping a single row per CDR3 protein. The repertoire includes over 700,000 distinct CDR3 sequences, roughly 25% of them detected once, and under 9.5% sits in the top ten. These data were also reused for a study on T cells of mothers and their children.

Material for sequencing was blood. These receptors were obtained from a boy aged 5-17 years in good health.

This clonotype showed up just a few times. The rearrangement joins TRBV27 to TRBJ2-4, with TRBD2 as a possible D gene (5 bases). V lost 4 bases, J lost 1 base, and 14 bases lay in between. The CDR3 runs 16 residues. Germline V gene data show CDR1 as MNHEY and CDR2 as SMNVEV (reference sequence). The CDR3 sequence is CASSSYPAVAKNIQYF. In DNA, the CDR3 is TGTGCCAGCAGTTCATACCCAGCGGTTGCCAAAAACATTCAGTACTTC.

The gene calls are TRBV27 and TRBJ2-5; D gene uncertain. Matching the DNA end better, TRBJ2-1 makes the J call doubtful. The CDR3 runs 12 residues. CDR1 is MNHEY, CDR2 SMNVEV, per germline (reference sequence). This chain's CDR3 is CASSPSRYVQFF. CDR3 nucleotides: TGTGCCAGCAGCCCCTCTCGGTATGTGCAGTTCTTC.

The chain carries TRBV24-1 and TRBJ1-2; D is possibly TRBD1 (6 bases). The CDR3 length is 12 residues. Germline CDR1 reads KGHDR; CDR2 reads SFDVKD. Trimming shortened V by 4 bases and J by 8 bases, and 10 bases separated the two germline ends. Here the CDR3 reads CATSERDRGYTF. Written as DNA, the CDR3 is TGTGCCACCAGTGAACGAGACAGGGGCTACACCTTC.

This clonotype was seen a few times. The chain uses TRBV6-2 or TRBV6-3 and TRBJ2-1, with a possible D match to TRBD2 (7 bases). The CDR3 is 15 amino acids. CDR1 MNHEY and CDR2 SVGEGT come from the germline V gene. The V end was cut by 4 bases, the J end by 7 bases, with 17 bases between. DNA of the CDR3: TGTGCCAGCAGTTTCGTGTCGGGGGGCCGGAATGAGCAGTTCTTC. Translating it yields CASSFVSGGRNEQFF.

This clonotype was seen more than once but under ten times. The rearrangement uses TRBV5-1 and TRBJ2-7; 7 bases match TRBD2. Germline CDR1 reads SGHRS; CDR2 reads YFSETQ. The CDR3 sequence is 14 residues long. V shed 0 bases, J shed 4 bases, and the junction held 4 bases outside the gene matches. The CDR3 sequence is CASSLASSGYEQYF. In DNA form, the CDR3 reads TGCGCCAGCAGCTTGGCTTCTAGCGGATACGAGCAGTACTTC.